Each of the 32 T cell receptor beta chains below was sequenced from the same sample in a study of early T cells in non-severe SARS-CoV-2 infection. One entry per CDR3 protein, called by TCRdb with MiXCR from the 5' RACE reads. The sample includes around 52,000 distinct CDR3 sequences, about 9.9% of them seen just once. What was sequenced was whole blood. The receptors originated from an adult who was a healthcare worker with PCR-confirmed SARS-CoV-2 infection or an uninfected control (not recorded which).

This clonotype was seen a few times. This chain links TRBV30 with TRBJ2-7, with 7 bases fitting TRBD2. The junction had 6 bases not matched to a gene; V was cut back by 3 bases and J by 4 bases. CDR1 GTSNPN and CDR2 SVGIG come from the germline V gene (reference sequence). The CDR3 extends over 13 amino acids. The CDR3 sequence: CAWRRGTNYEQYF. Written as DNA, the CDR3 is TGTGCCTGGAGGCGGGGGACGAATTACGAGCAGTACTTC.

A few counts support this clonotype. The chain uses TRBV20-1 and TRBJ2-5; D unclear. The CDR3 length is 12 residues. The germline CDR1 and CDR2 sequences are DFQATT and SNEGSKA (reference sequence). V dropped 5 bases and J dropped 0 bases, with 7 bases sitting between them. The CDR3 DNA reads TGCAGTGCTGAACGGTACCAAGAGACCCAGTACTTC. Translated, it gives CSAERYQETQYF.

This clonotype was seen a few times. The chain carries TRBV2 and TRBJ2-3, with D possibly TRBD1 on 6 matching bases. Deletions cut 3 bases from V and 2 bases from J, with 15 bases between. This CDR3 region has 16 residues. CDR1 is SNHLY, CDR2 FYNNEI, per germline. CDR3 DNA: TGTGCCAGCAGTGAGAAGGGCAGGGGCCCCACAGATACGCAGTATTTT. Its protein product is CASSEKGRGPTDTQYF.

This clonotype was counted ten times or more. The rearrangement links TRBV9 to TRBJ2-1; D perhaps matches TRBD2 (7 bases). The CDR3 has 17 amino acids. Germline CDR1 and CDR2: SGDLS and YYNGEE. V shed 5 bases and J shed 8 bases, with 26 bases lying between them. In DNA, the CDR3 is TGTGCCAGCAGTCTCACCTTAGGGGGGAGGGCCCGTGATGAGCAGTTCTTC. Translated: CASSLTLGGRARDEQFF.

This clonotype was seen only a few times. A read error may produce the germline difference seen at one junction end. The chain couples TRBV10-3 to TRBJ1-3; a weak D match, TRBD1 (6 bases). The CDR3 covers 11 residues. The V gene's germline CDR1 is ENHRY and CDR2 SYGVKD. The chain's CDR3 is CALRGRNTIYF. Written as DNA, the CDR3 is TGTGCCCTCAGGGGAAGGAACACCATATATTTT.

The rearrangement links TRBV5-1 to TRBJ1-1, with D perhaps TRBD1 (6 bases). Per the germline V gene, CDR1 is SGHRS and CDR2 is YFSETQ. The CDR3 has 14 amino acids. V was shortened by 3 bases and J by 4 bases, with 13 bases between the two germline ends. The CDR3 is CASSSLGAGTEAFF. As DNA, the CDR3 is TGCGCCAGCAGCTCCCTGGGGGCTGGCACTGAAGCTTTCTTT.

This rearrangement joins TRBV21-1 to TRBJ2-7; TRBD1, the table's D call, was not compared with the DNA. TRBV21-1 is a listed pseudogene. This CDR3 is 13 amino acids long. The CDR3 loop is CASSRDLKYEQYF. The CDR3 DNA sequence: TGTGCCAGCAGCCGGGACCTAAAATACGAGCAGTACTTC.

This clonotype was seen ten or more times. The chain is built from TRBV6-5 and TRBJ2-6; D is uncertain. CDR3 size: 15 residues. V lost 6 bases, J lost 0 bases, and 9 bases lay in between. The germline V gene has CDR1 MNHEY and CDR2 SVGAGI. The CDR3 DNA reads as TGTGCCAGCAGACACATGAGCTCTGGGGCCAACGTCCTGACTTTC. Translated: CASRHMSSGANVLTF.

This clonotype was observed at least ten times. This chain connects TRBV19 to TRBJ2-7, with D unresolved. Trimming shortened V by 3 bases and J by 7 bases, and 13 bases separated the two germline ends. The CDR3 has 13 residues. Germline values: CDR1 LNHDA, CDR2 SQIVND (reference sequence). This chain's CDR3 is CASSIVSRGEQYF. The DNA for the CDR3 is TGTGCCAGTAGTATCGTGTCCCGTGGGGAGCAGTACTTC.

This clonotype was observed many times. This chain links TRBV19 with TRBJ1-5; a possible D gene is TRBD1 (5 bases). The CDR3 consists of 16 residues. Trimming pared 2 bases from V and 6 bases from J, leaving 17 bases between. Germline-derived CDR1 and CDR2 are LNHDA and SQIVND (reference sequence). CDR3 sequence (DNA): TGTGCCAGTAGTATATGGGGGACGGCAAACTCTCAGCCCCAGCATTTT. Translating it yields CASSIWGTANSQPQHF.

This clonotype was seen a few times. The V gene is TRBV10-3, the J gene TRBJ1-1; TRBD1 aligns across 8 bases. Losses at the gene ends were 6 bases for V and 7 bases for J; bases not matched to a gene: 7. The germline V gene encodes CDR1 ENHRY and CDR2 SYGVKD. The CDR3 is made up of 13 amino acids. CDR3 amino acids: CAIREGQGGEAFF. Here the CDR3 DNA reads TGTGCCATCAGGGAAGGACAGGGCGGTGAAGCTTTCTTT.

This clonotype occurred a few times. The chain couples TRBV2 to TRBJ1-1, with a possible D match to TRBD1 (5 bases). Germline CDR1 and CDR2: SNHLY and FYNNEI. V was clipped by 6 bases and J by 4 bases, with 12 bases between them. The CDR3 totals 13 residues. The CDR3 sequence is CASRSVGGTEAFF. CDR3 nucleotide sequence: TGTGCCAGCAGATCGGTGGGGGGCACTGAAGCTTTCTTT. Based on the CDR3 plus reference TRBV2 and TRBJ1-1, the full variable domain is EPEVTQTPSHQVTQMGQEVILRCVPISNHLYFYWYRQILGQKVEFLVSFYNNEISEKSEIFDDQFSVERPDGSNFTLKIRSTKLEDSAMYFCASRSVGGTEAFFGQGTRLTVV.

This clonotype has ten or more counts. This rearrangement joins TRBV2 to TRBJ1-5, with D perhaps matching TRBD1 (5 bases). The CDR3 contains 13 residues. V lost 7 bases, J lost 3 bases, and 10 bases lay in between. Germline-derived CDR1 and CDR2 are SNHLY and FYNNEI. CDR3 bases: TGTGCCAGCACAGGGTTTCCCAATCAGCCCCAGCATTTT. Protein: CASTGFPNQPQHF. The complete variable domain, with remaining parts taken from reference TRBV2 and TRBJ1-5, reads EPEVTQTPSHQVTQMGQEVILRCVPISNHLYFYWYRQILGQKVEFLVSFYNNEISEKSEIFDDQFSVERPDGSNFTLKIRSTKLEDSAMYFCASTGFPNQPQHFGDGTRLSIL.

This clonotype has only a few counts. The V and J genes are TRBV2 and TRBJ1-1; a possible D gene is TRBD1 (5 bases). The V end was cut by 4 bases, the J end by 2 bases, with 8 bases between. Germline V gene data show CDR1 as SNHLY and CDR2 as FYNNEI. The CDR3 is 13 amino acids. CDR3 sequence: CASSGDGNTEAFF. CDR3 nucleotides: TGTGCCAGCAGTGGGGACGGAAACACTGAAGCTTTCTTT.

This CDR3 reads CSVEGFPEAFF. CDR3 nucleotide sequence: TGCAGCGTTGAAGGGTTCCCTGAAGCTTTCTTT. This chain joins TRBV29-1 and TRBJ1-1; unclear D gene. The V and J ends lost 1 base and 6 bases respectively, with 6 bases between them. CDR3 length: 11 amino acids. Germline values: CDR1 SQVTM, CDR2 ANQGSEA.

The table lists this clonotype with many counts. This sequence joins TRBV20-1 and TRBJ2-5; D possibly corresponds to TRBD2 (6 bases). Germline V gene lookup returns CDR1 DFQATT and CDR2 SNEGSKA (reference sequence). V dropped 5 bases and J dropped 4 bases, with 17 bases sitting between them. This CDR3 spans 14 amino acids. DNA for the CDR3: TGCAGTGCTGACTCGTTCGGGGGATCAGAGACCCAGTACTTC. It yields the protein CSADSFGGSETQYF.

This clonotype was observed a few times. The rearrangement joins TRBV7-3 to TRBJ2-3; D not resolved. V was cut by 5 bases and J by 2 bases, with 17 bases left in between. This CDR3 is built from 16 residues. Germline V lookup: CDR1 SGHTA, CDR2 FQGTGA. This CDR3 is CASSPREVAVTDTQYF. CDR3 in DNA: TGTGCCAGCAGCCCCCGAGAGGTAGCTGTCACAGATACGCAGTATTTT.

This clonotype was counted between two and nine times. This chain uses TRBV6-5 with TRBJ2-7; D not resolved. Deletions cut 3 bases from V and 5 bases from J, with 14 bases between. CDR1 MNHEY and CDR2 SVGAGI come from the germline V gene. The CDR3 runs to 14 residues. The CDR3 nucleotides are TGTGCCAGCAGTTATAGAGGCCGGCGAGACGAGCAGTACTTC. It specifies CASSYRGRRDEQYF.

This clonotype was counted at least ten times. The CDR3 here is CASSQERASRGYTGELFF. DNA of the CDR3: TGTGCCAGCAGCCAAGAGAGAGCGTCCAGGGGGTACACCGGGGAGCTGTTTTTT. The chain employs TRBV3-1 and TRBJ2-2; 7 bases are a match to TRBD1. The trim removed 0 bases at V and 3 bases at J, leaving 10 bases unmatched. The CDR3 sequence is 18 residues long. CDR1 is LGHDT and CDR2 is YNNKEL in the germline V gene (reference sequence). The full variable domain, its missing parts supplied by reference TRBV3-1 and TRBJ2-2, is DTAVSQTPKYLVTQMGNDKSIKCEQNLGHDTMYWYKQDSKKFLKIMFSYNNKELIINETVPNRFSPKSPDKAHLNLHINSLELGDSAVYFCASSQERASRGYTGELFFGEGSRLTVL.

This clonotype came up a few times. The chain carries TRBV2 and TRBJ1-2; TRBD1 is a possible D gene (5 bases). V lost 5 bases and J 4 bases, leaving 14 bases between the germline ends. Germline CDR1 reads SNHLY; CDR2 reads FYNNEI. The CDR3 consists of 14 residues. The CDR3 nucleotides read TGTGCCAGCAGTCCGACGGGGGGAAGCTATGGCTACACCTTC. Its translation is CASSPTGGSYGYTF.

The chain uses TRBV3-1 and TRBJ2-7; a possible D gene is TRBD1 (6 bases). Germline V gives CDR1 LGHDT, CDR2 YNNKEL (reference sequence). CDR3 size: 16 residues. Trimming stripped 0 bases from V and 1 base from J, with 13 bases between. As DNA, the CDR3 is TGTGCCAGCAGCCAAGAACAAGAGACAGGTTCCTACGAGCAGTACTTC. It yields the protein CASSQEQETGSYEQYF.

This clonotype was seen at least ten times. CDR3 sequence reads: CASSTRTGGEETQYF. CDR3 nucleotides: TGTGCCAGCAGCACCCGGACAGGGGGCGAGGAGACCCAGTACTTC. V is TRBV3-1 and J is TRBJ2-5, with TRBD1 matching over 11 bases. Germline values: CDR1 LGHDT, CDR2 YNNKEL (reference sequence). Germline trimming cut 5 bases from V and 5 bases from J; bases unmatched to any gene: 7. The CDR3 covers 15 residues.

This clonotype was seen at least ten times. The genes are TRBV7-8 and TRBJ1-1; D gene ambiguous. This CDR3 is 15 amino acids long. Deletions cut 5 bases from V and 4 bases from J, with 17 bases between. Germline values: CDR1 SGHVS, CDR2 FQNEAQ. The CDR3 region is CASSAIQGSSTEAFF. CDR3 in DNA: TGTGCCAGCAGCGCAATCCAAGGCTCGAGCACTGAAGCTTTCTTT. Looking up the rest from reference TRBV7-8 and TRBJ1-1 gives the full variable domain: GAGVSQSPRYKVAKRGQDVALRCDPISGHVSLFWYQQALGQGPEFLTYFQNEAQLDKSGLPSDRFFAERPEGSVSTLKIQRTQQEDSAVYLCASSAIQGSSTEAFFGQGTRLTVV.

This clonotype occurred a few times. The V call is TRBV29-1, the J call TRBJ2-6; D tentatively fits TRBD1 or TRBD2 (5 bases each). This CDR3 is 16 amino acids long. The V gene lost 6 bases and the J gene lost 4 bases, with 19 bases spanning the gap. Germline V gene sequence: CDR1 SQVTM, CDR2 ANQGSEA. CDR3 bases: TGCAGCGTCCTGGGGGAGAGGAGGACCGGGGCCAACGTCCTGACTTTC. Protein sequence: CSVLGERRTGANVLTF. The full variable domain, in which reference TRBV29-1 and TRBJ2-6 provide the parts outside the CDR3, is SAVISQKPSRDICQRGTSLTIQCQVDSQVTMMFWYRQQPGQSLTLIATANQGSEATYESGFVIDKFPISRPNLTFSTLTVSNMSPEDSSIYLCSVLGERRTGANVLTFGAGSRLTVL.

There are many counts of this clonotype. V usage is TRBV7-9 and J usage is TRBJ1-1, with D unclear. Germline values: CDR1 SEHNR, CDR2 FQNEAQ (reference sequence). This CDR3 is 13 amino acids long. Trimming removed 3 bases from V and 5 bases from J, with 10 bases in between. CDR3 region: CASSFVGGTEAFF. In DNA, the CDR3 is TGTGCCAGCAGCTTTGTGGGAGGGACTGAAGCTTTCTTT. Combining the CDR3 with reference TRBV7-9 and TRBJ1-1 gives the whole variable domain DTGVSQNPRHKITKRGQNVTFRCDPISEHNRLYWYRQTLGQGPEFLTYFQNEAQLEKSRLLSDRFSAERPKGSFSTLEIQRTEQGDSAMYLCASSFVGGTEAFFGQGTRLTVV.

This clonotype was counted a few times. This sequence joins TRBV28 and TRBJ1-5; D perhaps matches TRBD1 (6 bases). Germline assignment: CDR1 MDHEN and CDR2 SYDVKM. The CDR3 consists of 16 residues. V lost 3 bases, J lost 2 bases, and 14 bases lay in between. The chain's CDR3 is CASSFLQGDGNQPQHF. CDR3 nucleotide sequence: TGTGCCAGCAGTTTCCTACAGGGAGACGGCAATCAGCCCCAGCATTTT.

The V call is TRBV6-2 or TRBV6-3, the J call TRBJ1-1; 7 bases match TRBD1. This CDR3 spans 15 amino acids. In germline, CDR1 is MNHEY, CDR2 SVGEGT. J gave up 4 bases and V 2 bases, and 7 bases lay outside the gene matches. In DNA form, the CDR3 reads TGTGCCAGCAGTTACCCACAGGGGTGGAGCACTGAAGCTTTCTTT. Protein sequence: CASSYPQGWSTEAFF.

This clonotype has at least ten counts. The rearrangement joins TRBV29-1 to TRBJ2-5; no definite D call. Germline-derived CDR1 and CDR2 are SQVTM and ANQGSEA. CDR3 length: 11 residues. V shed 3 bases and J shed 5 bases, with 7 bases lying between them. In DNA form, the CDR3 reads TGCAGCGTTGACCTGGGGGAGACCCAGTACTTC. Translation gives CSVDLGETQYF.

This chain joins TRBV20-1 and TRBJ1-4; D not certain. Trimming pared 0 bases from V and 2 bases from J, leaving 10 bases between. The CDR3 length is 15 residues. The V gene's germline CDR1 is DFQATT and CDR2 SNEGSKA (reference sequence). CDR3 DNA: TGCAGTGCTAGAGATTACGGAGGGACTAATGAAAAACTGTTTTTT. Translating it yields CSARDYGGTNEKLFF.

The V gene is TRBV20-1, the J gene TRBJ2-1; D is perhaps TRBD1 or TRBD2 (5 bases each). V lost 0 bases, J lost 6 bases, and 21 bases lay in between. Germline-derived CDR1 and CDR2 are DFQATT and SNEGSKA (reference sequence). CDR3 length: 17 amino acids. The CDR3 DNA reads as TGCAGTGCTAGAGAATGGGGCCAGACTATGAGGGGCAATGAGCAGTTCTTC. It is translated as CSAREWGQTMRGNEQFF.

The genes are TRBV30 and TRBJ2-3; D ambiguous. This CDR3 contains 15 residues. V lost 0 bases, J lost 5 bases, and 15 bases lay in between. Germline V gene data show CDR1 as GTSNPN and CDR2 as SVGIG (reference sequence). This CDR3 is CAWSVRTQQKDTQYF. Written as DNA, the CDR3 is TGTGCCTGGAGTGTAAGGACCCAACAAAAAGATACGCAGTATTTT.

The DNA for the CDR3 is TGCGCCAGCCAGGGACAGGATAATTCACCCCTCCACTTT. It encodes CASQGQDNSPLHF. V gene TRBV5-1 combines with J gene TRBJ1-6; 8 positions agree with TRBD1. The CDR3 sequence is 13 residues long. Trimming took 7 bases from V and 5 from J; bases not matched to a gene: 2. Per the germline V gene, CDR1 is SGHRS and CDR2 is YFSETQ.